The sequence of this T cell receptor beta chain was determined in a study of blood T cell repertoires in COVID-19. Overall study: COVID-19 samples, acute and convalescent, were from the United States, Italy and Spain. PBMCs, B-cell-depleted T cells, or T cells provided the cDNA or gDNA that made up the material.

Seattle patient enrollment occurred during active infection, with longitudinal follow-up thereafter. Source study methods: Reference gene primer amplification yielded estimated nucleated cell counts. Using immunoSEQ multiplex PCR, the repertoire was profiled, and TCRdb retains in-frame clones only, with some absent. For V, J and clone size, that table is used; D and trimming come from the DNA. The sample lists some 180,000 clones; about four fifths were seen once. The junction had 4 bases not matched to a gene; V was cut back by 6 bases and J by 4 bases. There are 15 residues in the CDR3. Looked up from germline, CDR1 is MNHEY and CDR2 is SVGAGI.

The gene calls are TRBV6-5 and TRBJ2-1; 12 positions match TRBD2. This clonotype was obtained from a woman aged 35 to 49 with COVID-19, enrolled during active disease. The source material was peripheral blood. Written as DNA, the CDR3 is TGTGCCAGCAGCTCAACTAGCGGGAGGTACAATGAGCAGTTCTTC. It specifies CASSSTSGRYNEQFF.